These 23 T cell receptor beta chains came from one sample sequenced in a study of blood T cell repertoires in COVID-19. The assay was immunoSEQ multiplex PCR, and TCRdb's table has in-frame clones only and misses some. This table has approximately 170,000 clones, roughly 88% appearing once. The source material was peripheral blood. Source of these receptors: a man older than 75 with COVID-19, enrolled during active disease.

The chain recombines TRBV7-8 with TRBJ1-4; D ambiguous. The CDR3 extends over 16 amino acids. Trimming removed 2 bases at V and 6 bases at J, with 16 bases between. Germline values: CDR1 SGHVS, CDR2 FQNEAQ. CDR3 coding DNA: TGTGCCAGCAGCTTAAAATATAATGCGAGGGATGAAAAACTGTTTTTT. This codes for CASSLKYNARDEKLFF.

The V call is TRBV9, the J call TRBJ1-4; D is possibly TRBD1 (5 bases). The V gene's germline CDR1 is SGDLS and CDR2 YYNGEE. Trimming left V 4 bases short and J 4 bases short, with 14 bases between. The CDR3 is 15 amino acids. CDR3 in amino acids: CASSQSGGFNEKLFF. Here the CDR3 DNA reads TGTGCCAGCAGCCAGAGCGGGGGATTTAATGAAAAACTGTTTTTT.

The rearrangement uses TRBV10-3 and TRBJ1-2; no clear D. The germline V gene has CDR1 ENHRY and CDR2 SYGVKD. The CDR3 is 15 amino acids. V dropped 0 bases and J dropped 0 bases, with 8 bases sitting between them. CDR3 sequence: CAISESEQTNYGYTF. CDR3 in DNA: TGTGCCATCAGTGAGTCGGAACAGACTAACTATGGCTACACCTTC.

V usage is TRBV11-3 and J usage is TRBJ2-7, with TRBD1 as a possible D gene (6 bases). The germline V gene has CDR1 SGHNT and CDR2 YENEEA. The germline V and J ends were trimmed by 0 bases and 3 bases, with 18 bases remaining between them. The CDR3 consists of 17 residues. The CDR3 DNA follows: TGTGCCAGCAGCTTAGAGGTTGCGGGCAGGGGTATCTACGAGCAGTACTTC. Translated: CASSLEVAGRGIYEQYF. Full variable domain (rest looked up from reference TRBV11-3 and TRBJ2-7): EAGVVQSPRYKIIEKKQPVAFWCNPISGHNTLYWYLQNLGQGPELLIRYENEEAVDDSQLPKDRFSAERLKGVDSTLKIQPAELGDSAVYLCASSLEVAGRGIYEQYFGPGTRLTVT.

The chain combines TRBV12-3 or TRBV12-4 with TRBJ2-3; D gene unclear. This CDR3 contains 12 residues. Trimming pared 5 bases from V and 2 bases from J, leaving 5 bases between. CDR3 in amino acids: CASSPDTDTQYF. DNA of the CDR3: TGTGCCAGCAGTCCAGACACAGATACGCAGTATTTT.

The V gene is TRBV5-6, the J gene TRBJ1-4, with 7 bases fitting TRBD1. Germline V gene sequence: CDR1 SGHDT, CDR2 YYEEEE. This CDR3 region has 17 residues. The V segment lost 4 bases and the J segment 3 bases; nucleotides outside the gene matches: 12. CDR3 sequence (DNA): TGTGCCAGCAGCCTATTGACAGGGTCGGAGGCTAATGAAAAACTGTTTTTT. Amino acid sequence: CASSLLTGSEANEKLFF.

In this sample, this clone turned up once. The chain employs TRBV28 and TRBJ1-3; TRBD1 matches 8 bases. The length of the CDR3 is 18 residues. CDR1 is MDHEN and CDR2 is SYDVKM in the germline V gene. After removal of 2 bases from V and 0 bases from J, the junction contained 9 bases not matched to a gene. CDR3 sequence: CASSLVQGARVSGNTIYF. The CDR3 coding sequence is TGTGCCAGCAGTTTAGTTCAGGGGGCGAGAGTCTCTGGAAACACCATATATTTT.

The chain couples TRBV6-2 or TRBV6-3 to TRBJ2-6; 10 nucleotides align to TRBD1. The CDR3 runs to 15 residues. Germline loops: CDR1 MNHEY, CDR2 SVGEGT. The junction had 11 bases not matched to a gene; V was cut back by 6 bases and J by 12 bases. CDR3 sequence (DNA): TGTGCCAGCAGCTCCCTCGGGACAGGGGTGCGCGTCCTGACTTTC. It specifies CASSSLGTGVRVLTF.

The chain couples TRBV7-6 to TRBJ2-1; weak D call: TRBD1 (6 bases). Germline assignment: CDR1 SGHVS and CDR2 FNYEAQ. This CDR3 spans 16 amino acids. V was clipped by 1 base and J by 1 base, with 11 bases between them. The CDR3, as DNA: TGTGCCAGCAGCTTAGACAGGGCCGGTTCCTACAATGAGCAGTTCTTC. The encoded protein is CASSLDRAGSYNEQFF. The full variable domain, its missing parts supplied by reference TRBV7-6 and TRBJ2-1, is GAGVSQSPRYKVTKRGQDVALRCDPISGHVSLYWYRQALGQGPEFLTYFNYEAQQDKSGLPNDRFSAERPEGSISTLTIQRTEQRDSAMYRCASSLDRAGSYNEQFFGPGTRLTVL.

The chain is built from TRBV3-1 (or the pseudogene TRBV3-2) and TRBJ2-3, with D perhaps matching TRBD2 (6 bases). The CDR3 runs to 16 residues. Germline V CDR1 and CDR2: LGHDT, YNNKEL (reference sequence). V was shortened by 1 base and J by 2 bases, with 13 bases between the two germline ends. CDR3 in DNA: TGTGCCAGCAGCCAAGGACTGCCGCGGGACACAGATACGCAGTATTTT. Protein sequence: CASSQGLPRDTDTQYF.

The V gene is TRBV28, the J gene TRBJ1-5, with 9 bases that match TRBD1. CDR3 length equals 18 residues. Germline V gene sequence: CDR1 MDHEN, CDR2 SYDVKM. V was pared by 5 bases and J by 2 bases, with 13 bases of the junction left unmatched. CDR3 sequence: CASSPAGQGFSRNQPQHF. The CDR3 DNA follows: TGTGCCAGCAGTCCCGCGGGACAGGGCTTTTCTCGCAATCAGCCCCAGCATTTT. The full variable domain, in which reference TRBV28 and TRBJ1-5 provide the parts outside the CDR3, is DVKVTQSSRYLVKRTGEKVFLECVQDMDHENMFWYRQDPGLGLRLIYFSYDVKMKEKGDIPEGYSVSREKKERFSLILESASTNQTSMYLCASSPAGQGFSRNQPQHFGDGTRLSIL.

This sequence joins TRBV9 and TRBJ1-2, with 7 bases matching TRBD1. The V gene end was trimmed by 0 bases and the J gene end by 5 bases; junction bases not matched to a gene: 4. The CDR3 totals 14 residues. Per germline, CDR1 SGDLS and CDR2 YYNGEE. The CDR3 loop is CASSVGSGGYGYTF. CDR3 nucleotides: TGTGCCAGCAGCGTAGGTTCAGGGGGGTATGGCTACACCTTC.

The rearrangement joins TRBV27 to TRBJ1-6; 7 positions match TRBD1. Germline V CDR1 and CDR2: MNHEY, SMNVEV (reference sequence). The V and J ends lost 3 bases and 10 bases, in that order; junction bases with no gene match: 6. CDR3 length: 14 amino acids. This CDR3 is CASSFAGGGSPLHF. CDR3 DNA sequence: TGTGCCAGCAGTTTTGCAGGGGGAGGCTCACCCCTCCACTTT.

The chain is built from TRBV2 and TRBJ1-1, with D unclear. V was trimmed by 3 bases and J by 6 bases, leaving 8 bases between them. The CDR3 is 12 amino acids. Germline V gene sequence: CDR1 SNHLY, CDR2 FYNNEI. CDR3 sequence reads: CASSDATPEAFF. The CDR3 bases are TGTGCCAGCAGTGACGCGACACCTGAAGCTTTCTTT.

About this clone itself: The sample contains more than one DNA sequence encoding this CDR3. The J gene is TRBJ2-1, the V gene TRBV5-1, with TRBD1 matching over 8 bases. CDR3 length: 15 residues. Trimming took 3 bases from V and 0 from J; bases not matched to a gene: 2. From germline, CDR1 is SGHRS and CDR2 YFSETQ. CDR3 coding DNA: TGCGCCAGCAGCTCCGGACAGGGCTCCTACAATGAGCAGTTCTTC. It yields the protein CASSSGQGSYNEQFF.

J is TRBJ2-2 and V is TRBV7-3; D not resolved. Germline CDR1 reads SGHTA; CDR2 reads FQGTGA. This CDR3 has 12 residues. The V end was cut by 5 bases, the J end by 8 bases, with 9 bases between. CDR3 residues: CASSPPQGELFF. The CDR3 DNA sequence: TGTGCCAGCAGCCCCCCCCAAGGGGAGCTGTTTTTT.

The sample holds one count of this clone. CDR3 nucleotides: TGTGCCATCAGTGAAGGTGGAGACTACACCTTC. Translated: CAISEGGDYTF. The rearrangement links TRBV10-3 to TRBJ1-2; D not certain. Trimming stripped 3 bases from V and 10 bases from J, with 9 bases between. There are 11 residues in the CDR3. Germline V CDR1 and CDR2: ENHRY, SYGVKD.

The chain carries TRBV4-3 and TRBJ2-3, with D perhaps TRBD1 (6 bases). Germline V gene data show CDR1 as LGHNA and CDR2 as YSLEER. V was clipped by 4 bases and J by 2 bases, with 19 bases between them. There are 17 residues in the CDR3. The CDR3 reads CASSRDWGSGVTDTQYF. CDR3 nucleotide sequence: TGCGCCAGCAGCCGCGATTGGGGATCAGGGGTCACAGATACGCAGTATTTT.

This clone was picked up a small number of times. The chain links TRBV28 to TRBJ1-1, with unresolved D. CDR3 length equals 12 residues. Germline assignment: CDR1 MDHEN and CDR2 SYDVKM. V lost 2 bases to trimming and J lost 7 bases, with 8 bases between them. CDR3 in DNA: TGTGCCAGCAGTTTACTGACGGGTGAAGCTTTCTTT. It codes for CASSLLTGEAFF.

CDR3 in amino acids: CASSLAGGYNEKLFF. The CDR3 DNA is TGTGCCAGCAGCTTGGCCGGCGGATATAATGAAAAACTGTTTTTT. This chain uses TRBV5-6 with TRBJ1-4, with D unclear. In germline, CDR1 is SGHDT, CDR2 YYEEEE. V gave up 0 bases and J gave up 4 bases, with 10 bases separating them. The CDR3 is 15 residues long.

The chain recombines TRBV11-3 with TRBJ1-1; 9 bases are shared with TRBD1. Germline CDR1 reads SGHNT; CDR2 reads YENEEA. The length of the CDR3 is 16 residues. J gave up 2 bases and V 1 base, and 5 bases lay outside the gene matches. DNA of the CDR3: TGTGCCAGCAGCTTAGCGGAGGGACAGGGTAACACTGAAGCTTTCTTT. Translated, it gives CASSLAEGQGNTEAFF.

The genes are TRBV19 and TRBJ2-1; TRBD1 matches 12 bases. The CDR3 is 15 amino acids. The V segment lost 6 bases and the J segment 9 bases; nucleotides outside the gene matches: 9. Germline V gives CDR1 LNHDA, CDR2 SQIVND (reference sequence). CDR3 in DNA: TGTGCCAGTAGGAATCCGGGACAGGGGGCTGTTGAGCAGTTCTTC. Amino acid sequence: CASRNPGQGAVEQFF.

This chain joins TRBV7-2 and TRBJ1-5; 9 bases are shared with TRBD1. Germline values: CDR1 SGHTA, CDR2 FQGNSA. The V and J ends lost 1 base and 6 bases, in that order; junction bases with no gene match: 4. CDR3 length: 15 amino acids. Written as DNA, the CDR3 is TGTGCCAGCAGCTTAGTCAACAGGGGGCTTCAGCCCCAGCATTTT. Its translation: CASSLVNRGLQPQHF.